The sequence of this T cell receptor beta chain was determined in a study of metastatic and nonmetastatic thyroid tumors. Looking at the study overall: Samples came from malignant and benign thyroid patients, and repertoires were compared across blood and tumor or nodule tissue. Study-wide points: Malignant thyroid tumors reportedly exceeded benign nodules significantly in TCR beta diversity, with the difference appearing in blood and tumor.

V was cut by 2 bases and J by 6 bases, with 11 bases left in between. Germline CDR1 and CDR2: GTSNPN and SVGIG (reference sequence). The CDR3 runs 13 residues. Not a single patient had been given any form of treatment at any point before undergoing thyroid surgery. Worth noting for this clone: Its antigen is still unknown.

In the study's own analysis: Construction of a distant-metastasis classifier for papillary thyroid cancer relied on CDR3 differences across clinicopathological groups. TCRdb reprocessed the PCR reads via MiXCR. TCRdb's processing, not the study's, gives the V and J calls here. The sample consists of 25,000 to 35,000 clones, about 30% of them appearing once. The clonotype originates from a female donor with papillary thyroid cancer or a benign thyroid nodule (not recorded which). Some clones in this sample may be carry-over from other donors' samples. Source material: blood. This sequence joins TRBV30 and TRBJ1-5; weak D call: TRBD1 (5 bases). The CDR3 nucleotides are TGTGCCTGGAGTCGGGGGGGAGGTCAGCCCCAGCATTTT. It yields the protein CAWSRGGGQPQHF.